Sequencing of this T cell receptor beta chain was carried out in a study of spatial heterogeneity in lung cancer. The wider study: There were consistently more beta-chain sequences detected than alpha-chain sequences. Unique TCR and UMI combinations averaged more than ten appearances each in raw reads.

TCRdb re-analysed the 5' RACE reads in MiXCR, keeping a single row per CDR3 protein. This table has about 60,000 distinct CDR3 sequences, roughly 7.9% appearing once. This sample's time point: sample taken at primary tumor resection. Unsorted tumor, nontumor lung tissue or cryopreserved PBMC supplied the whole RNA. CDR1 is SGHAT and CDR2 is FQNNGV in the germline V gene. The CDR3 is 18 amino acids. Germline trimming cut 1 base from V and 6 bases from J; bases unmatched to any gene: 13. The chain couples TRBV11-2 to TRBJ2-2; 8 bases line up with TRBD1. The starting material was PBMCs, obtained at surgery. The receptor's source is a female donor with early-stage non-small cell lung cancer. The CDR3 nucleotides read TGTGCCAGCAGCTTAGGTCAGGGGGCCGGAGTTTTAGCCGGGGAGCTGTTTTTT. As protein: CASSLGQGAGVLAGELFF. The entire variable domain, with the rest obtained from reference TRBV11-2 and TRBJ2-2, is as follows: EAGVAQSPRYKIIEKRQSVAFWCNPISGHATLYWYQQILGQGPKLLIQFQNNGVVDDSQLPKDRFSAERLKGVDSTLKIQPAKLEDSAVYLCASSLGQGAGVLAGELFFGEGSRLTVL.